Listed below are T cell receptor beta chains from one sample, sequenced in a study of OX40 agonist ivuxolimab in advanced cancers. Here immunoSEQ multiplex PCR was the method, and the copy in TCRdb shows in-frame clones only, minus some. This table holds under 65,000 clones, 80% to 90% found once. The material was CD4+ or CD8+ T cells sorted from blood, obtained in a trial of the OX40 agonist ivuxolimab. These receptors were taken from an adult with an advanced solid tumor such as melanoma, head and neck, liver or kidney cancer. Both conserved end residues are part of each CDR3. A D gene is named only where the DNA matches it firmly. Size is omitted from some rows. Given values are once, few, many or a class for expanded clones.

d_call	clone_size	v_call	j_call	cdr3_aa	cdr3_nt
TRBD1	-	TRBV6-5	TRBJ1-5	CASRGQDNQPQHF	TGTGCCAGCAGGGGACAGGACAATCAGCCCCAGCATTTT
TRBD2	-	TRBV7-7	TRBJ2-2	CASSSRLAGEGGELFF	TGTGCTAGCAGCTCCCGACTAGCGGGAGAGGGCGGGGAGCTGTTTTTT
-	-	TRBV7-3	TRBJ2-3	CASSLFPQDTQYF	TGTGCCAGCAGCTTATTCCCACAGGATACGCAGTATTTT
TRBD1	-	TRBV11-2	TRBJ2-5	CASSLRGRGGRETQYF	TGTGCCAGCAGCTTAAGGGGGCGTGGGGGTAGAGAGACCCAGTACTTC
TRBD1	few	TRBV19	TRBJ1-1	CASSWQGVTEAFF	TGTGCCAGTAGTTGGCAGGGGGTCACTGAAGCTTTCTTT
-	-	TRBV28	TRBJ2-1	CASSPTRTYNEQFF	TGTGCCAGCAGTCCTACCCGGACATACAATGAGCAGTTCTTC
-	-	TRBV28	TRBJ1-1	CASNPSTLNTEAFF	TGTGCCAGCAACCCTAGTACTCTGAACACTGAAGCTTTCTTT
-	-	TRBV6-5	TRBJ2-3	CASSSANTDTQYF	TGTGCCAGCAGTTCCGCGAACACAGATACGCAGTATTTT
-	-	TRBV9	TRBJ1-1	CASSVVGANTEAFF	TGTGCCAGCAGCGTAGTGGGGGCTAACACTGAAGCTTTCTTT
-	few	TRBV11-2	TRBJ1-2	CASSLSVEGWNDGYTF	TGTGCCAGCAGCTTATCCGTTGAGGGGTGGAACGATGGCTACACCTTC
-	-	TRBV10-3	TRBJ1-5	CAITATENQPQHF	TGTGCCATCACCGCGACAGAAAATCAGCCCCAGCATTTT
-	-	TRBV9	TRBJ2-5	CASSEGPDPETQYF	TGTGCCAGCAGCGAGGGCCCGGACCCCGAGACCCAGTACTTC
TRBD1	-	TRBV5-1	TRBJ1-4	CASSAGQGEGEKLFF	TGCGCCAGCAGCGCTGGACAGGGAGAAGGTGAAAAACTGTTTTTT
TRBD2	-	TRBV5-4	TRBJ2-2	CASTEIAGGNTGELFF	TGTGCCAGCACCGAAATAGCGGGAGGGAACACCGGGGAGCTGTTTTTT
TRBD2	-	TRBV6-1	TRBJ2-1	CASREFASGSYNEQFF	TGTGCCAGCAGGGAATTCGCTAGCGGGAGCTACAATGAGCAGTTCTTC
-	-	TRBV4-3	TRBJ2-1	CASSQDSGSYNEQFF	TGCGCCAGCAGCCAAGATTCAGGGTCCTACAATGAGCAGTTCTTC
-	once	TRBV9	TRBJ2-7	CASTPRGASSYEQYF	TGTGCCAGCACCCCCAGGGGGGCTAGCAGCTACGAGCAGTACTTC
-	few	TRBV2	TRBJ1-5	CASSENSNQPQHF	TGTGCCAGCAGTGAAAATAGCAATCAGCCCCAGCATTTT
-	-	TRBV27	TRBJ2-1	CASSRRGVFYNEQFF	TGTGCCAGCAGCCGGAGGGGGGTTTTTTACAATGAGCAGTTCTTC
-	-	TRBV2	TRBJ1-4	CASTGGRNEKLFF	TGTGCCAGCACCGGGGGTAGAAATGAAAAACTGTTTTTT
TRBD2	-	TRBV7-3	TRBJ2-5	CASSKEGPTSGRGKTQYF	TGTGCCAGCAGCAAAGAAGGTCCGACTAGCGGGAGAGGGAAGACCCAGTACTTC
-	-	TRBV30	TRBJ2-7	CAWSKDFFGEQYF	TGTGCCTGGAGTAAGGACTTTTTTGGCGAGCAGTACTTC
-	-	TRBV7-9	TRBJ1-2	CASSLGIAYTF	TGTGCCAGCAGCTTAGGGATCGCGTACACCTTC
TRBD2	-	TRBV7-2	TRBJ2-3	CASSPLAGVSTDTQYF	TGTGCCAGCAGCCCTTTGGCGGGAGTAAGCACAGATACGCAGTATTTT
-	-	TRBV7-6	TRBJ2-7	CASSLGGMGRIYEQYF	TGTGCCAGCAGCTTAGGGGGGATGGGTAGAATCTACGAGCAGTACTTC
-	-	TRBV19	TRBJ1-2	CASSTRTIQYGYTF	TGTGCCAGTAGTACTCGGACCATTCAATATGGCTACACCTTC
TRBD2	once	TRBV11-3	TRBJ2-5	CASSSREGETQYF	TGTGCCAGCAGCTCGCGGGAGGGGGAGACCCAGTACTTC
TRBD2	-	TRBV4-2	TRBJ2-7	CASSQELAGSSYEQYF	TGTGCCAGCAGCCAAGAACTAGCGGGAAGCTCCTACGAGCAGTACTTC
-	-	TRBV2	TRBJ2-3	CARTGAIGGTDTQYF	TGTGCCAGGACAGGAGCGATTGGGGGCACAGATACGCAGTATTTT
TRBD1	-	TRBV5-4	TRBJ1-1	CASSPSNRGLEAFF	TGTGCCAGCAGCCCTAGTAACAGGGGACTTGAAGCTTTCTTT
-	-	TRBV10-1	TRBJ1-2	CASTLDGCYGYTF	TGCGCCAGCACCTTAGACGGATGCTATGGCTACACCTTC
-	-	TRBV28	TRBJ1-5	CASGLLGGGQPQHF	TGTGCCAGCGGCCTCCTAGGCGGGGGTCAGCCCCAGCATTTT
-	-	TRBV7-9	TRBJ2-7	CASSGIDSQYF	TGTGCCAGCAGCGGTATCGATTCGCAGTACTTC
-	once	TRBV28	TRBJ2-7	CASCAGTIPYEQYF	TGTGCCAGCTGTGCCGGGACAATTCCCTACGAGCAGTACTTC
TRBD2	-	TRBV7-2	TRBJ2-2	CASSERLATGELFF	TGTGCCAGCAGCGAGAGACTAGCGACCGGGGAGCTGTTTTTT
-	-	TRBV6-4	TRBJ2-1	CASSASVANEQFF	TGTGCCAGCAGTGCCAGCGTTGCCAATGAGCAGTTCTTC
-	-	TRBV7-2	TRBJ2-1	CASSPGATYNEQFF	TGTGCCAGCAGCCCCGGGGCCACCTACAATGAGCAGTTCTTC
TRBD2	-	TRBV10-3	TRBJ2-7	CAIRQRLAGAYEQYF	TGTGCCATCAGGCAAAGACTAGCGGGAGCCTACGAGCAGTACTTC
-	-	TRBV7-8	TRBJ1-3	CASSLALTEGNTIYF	TGTGCCAGCAGCTTAGCGCTGACGGAAGGAAACACCATATATTTT
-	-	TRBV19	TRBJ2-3	CASSISRATDTQYF	TGTGCCAGTAGTATTTCCAGGGCCACAGATACGCAGTATTTT
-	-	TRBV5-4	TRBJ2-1	CASSLRAVSYNEQFF	TGTGCCAGCAGCCTCCGTGCTGTCTCCTACAATGAGCAGTTCTTC